The entry below describes one T cell receptor (beta chain). This specimen comes from a study of T cells in Graves' hyperthyroidism and ophthalmopathy. Amplified TCR beta CDR3 regions came from RNA transcripts. HTBI primers were the set used in a first-round RT-PCR of the TCR CDR3. TCRdb re-called the multiplex PCR reads with MiXCR, one entry per CDR3 protein. The table shows 640,000 or so distinct CDR3 sequences, with 12% to 15% occurring only once. Germline V gene sequence: CDR1 SGHTA, CDR2 FQGNSA. Trimming pared 1 base from V and 6 bases from J, leaving 7 bases between. CDR3 size: 12 residues. This clonotype was sampled from a woman aged 18-35 years with Graves' ophthalmopathy. Sequenced input: blood. The chain joins TRBV7-2 to TRBJ2-7; D unresolved. CDR3 amino acids: CASSLEQSEQYF. CDR3 DNA: TGTGCCAGCAGCTTAGAGCAGAGCGAGCAGTACTTC.